This TCR beta chain was obtained from a study of neurological immune-mediated disorders (dated by TCRdb to about 2019). For the study in its entirety: The study compared peripheral blood TCR-beta repertoires of HTLV-I-associated myelopathy (HAM/TSP) patients, multiple sclerosis patients and healthy controls using UMI-based sequencing. The cohort included approximately 68 subjects: roughly 14 with HAM/TSP, roughly 34 with multiple sclerosis, and approximately 20 healthy controls. The 90 to 120 TCR-beta libraries covered PBMC samples along with longitudinal samples, technical triplicates, and paired sorted CD4+ and CD8+ T-cell subsets. Overall results and qualifications from the work: TCR clonal expansion was greatest in HAM/TSP patients and smallest in MS patients, who ranked below even healthy controls. Expanded clones from different subjects shared no identical CDR3 amino acid sequences, which suggests that TCR-beta repertoires were private in all groups.

cDNA was synthesized by template-switch 5'RACE using a primer with a 10-nucleotide random unique molecular identifier that tagged each TCR transcript. Every sequencing run covered 15-18 subjects and yielded more than 160 million TCR-beta sequences. The RNeasy kit was used for extraction of total RNA. The KAPA Real-time Library Amplification kit was used to amplify TCR-beta VDJ regions with primers targeting the TCR constant region and the 5'RACE anchor. Sample indexes and Illumina adaptors were added in a first PCR, and a second PCR then increased library yield. After purification with Ampure beads, the TCR product of roughly 650 bp was size-selected on a 2% E-gel SizeSelection system. Before pooling, libraries had their quality checked on a Bioanalyzer, their concentration measured with Qubit, and their quantity determined with the Kapa Library Quantification kit. Paired-end 2 x 150 bp sequencing of the libraries was performed on an Illumina HiSeq 2500. To increase sequence diversity, roughly 24-30% phiX was spiked into each library pool. Concerning the study's data processing: The UMI-based MiGEC pipeline processed quality-filtered reads and removed over 80% of raw TCR sequences during error correction. VDJ genes were aligned to IMGT germline references, and clonotypes were defined by unique CDR3 amino acid sequence plus V-J genes. Clonal expansion, Shannon diversity, and CDR3 relatedness (CalcPairwiseDistances, ClusterSamples) were evaluated with VDJtools, and phylogenetic trees were built with CLCbio workbench. Using coefficient-of-variation modelling across technical triplicates, the study counted a clone as expanded if it had at least 8 unique UMIs. Starting from the raw public reads, TCRdb applied fastp trimming at Q25, assembled clones with MiXCR and retained in-frame beta chains. Every entry covers one CDR3 protein and lists the most common genes and DNA from its rows. The V and J calls and clone size are TCRdb's, not the authors'. The sample profile shows fewer than 40,000 distinct CDR3 sequences; nearly 5% of them were found once. 8.5% to 10% of the sample goes to the ten largest clones.

Blood bank volunteers in Maryland, USA served as the healthy controls. For sorted-subset TCR libraries, over 900,000 sorted CD4+ or CD8+ T cells were used. Peripheral blood was subjected to Ficoll-Hypaque density gradient centrifugation to isolate PBMCs, which were then cryopreserved in liquid nitrogen. Paired sorted CD4+ and CD8+ subsets came from healthy controls, HAM/TSP patients and MS patients. This clonotype has at least ten counts. The antigen this receptor binds is unknown. No per-base quality is available; no much larger clone lies one base away. At the junction V is shortened by 5 bases and J by 3 bases, with 15 bases in between. The CDR3 sequence holds 15 residues, the cysteine and phenylalanine included. Only the CDR3 DNA is retained, 45 bases long and in frame from the first base. CDR1 LGHNA and CDR2 YSLEER were looked up in the germline V gene.

The sequence is built from TRBV4-3 and TRBJ2-3; tentative D gene TRBD1, with 6 bases matching. The source is a man younger than 35 in good health. The sample consisted of CD4+ T cells from blood. The DNA sequence is TGCGCCAGCAGCGTTTTCACAGGGCAGACAGATACGCAGTATTTT. Translated, it reads CASSVFTGQTDTQYF.